What follows are 18 T cell receptor beta chains derived from one specimen sequenced in a study of blood T cell repertoires in COVID-19. The table came from immunoSEQ multiplex PCR; TCRdb's copy has only in-frame clones and leaves some out. This table has fewer than 250,000 clones, around nine tenths appearing once. Sequencing used peripheral blood. The receptor set was obtained from a man aged 55 to 70 with acute or convalescent COVID-19.

The chain is built from TRBV6-6 and TRBJ2-3, with a tentative D call TRBD1 (5 bases). The V end was cut by 2 bases, the J end by 3 bases, with 12 bases between. The germline CDR1 and CDR2 sequences are MNHNY and SVGAGI (reference sequence). The CDR3 runs 15 residues. CDR3 in amino acids: CASSYRGTSTDTQYF. Written as DNA, the CDR3 is TGTGCCAGCAGTTACAGGGGTACTTCAACAGATACGCAGTATTTT.

The rearrangement joins TRBV11-2 to TRBJ2-7, with 10 bases that match TRBD1. The V gene's germline CDR1 is SGHAT and CDR2 FQNNGV. This CDR3 contains 16 residues. Germline trimming cut 5 bases from V and 5 bases from J; bases unmatched to any gene: 12. The chain's CDR3 is CASSPISGQGIHEQYF. The CDR3 nucleotides read TGTGCCAGCAGCCCCATTTCGGGACAGGGGATCCACGAGCAGTACTTC.

CDR3 in amino acids: CASSPSTSGAGETQYF. CDR3 DNA sequence: TGTGCCAGCAGCCCCTCGACTAGCGGGGCGGGAGAGACCCAGTACTTC. V is TRBV3-1 (or the pseudogene TRBV3-2) and J is TRBJ2-5; TRBD2 agrees at 11 bases. J lost 4 bases, V lost 4 bases, and 8 bases had no gene match. From germline, CDR1 is LGHDT and CDR2 YNNKEL (reference sequence). The CDR3 consists of 16 residues.

CDR3 in DNA: TGTGCCAGCGCCAGCGGGACGCGGGCCGGGGAGCTGTTTTTT. Protein sequence: CASASGTRAGELFF. The V call is TRBV18, the J call TRBJ2-2, with 7 bases matching TRBD2. V lost 8 bases, J lost 6 bases, and 9 bases stayed unmatched. Germline lookup yields CDR1 KGHSH and CDR2 LQKENI. There are 14 residues in the CDR3.

This chain links TRBV9 with TRBJ1-5; D is unresolved. Germline CDR1 is SGDLS and CDR2 is YYNGEE. The CDR3 consists of 15 residues. V lost 3 bases to trimming and J lost 8 bases, with 18 bases between them. CDR3 protein: CASSGGVGNMEPQHF. DNA for the CDR3: TGTGCCAGCAGCGGCGGGGTGGGGAATATGGAGCCCCAGCATTTT.

The chain links TRBV11-2 to TRBJ1-5, with D uncertain. Trimming pared 3 bases from V and 1 base from J, leaving 4 bases between. Germline V gene sequence: CDR1 SGHAT, CDR2 FQNNGV. The CDR3 has 13 amino acids. DNA of the CDR3: TGTGCCAGCAGCTTCTACAGCAATCAGCCCCAGCATTTT. Protein: CASSFYSNQPQHF.

V gene TRBV28 combines with J gene TRBJ1-2, with TRBD1 as a possible D gene (6 bases). CDR1 and CDR2 (germline): MDHEN, SYDVKM. Trimming pared 4 bases from V and 5 bases from J, leaving 20 bases between. CDR3 length: 16 amino acids. CDR3 nucleotide sequence: TGTGCCAGCAGTTCTTCTACCAGGGGCCTCACATATGGCTACACCTTC. Amino acid sequence: CASSSSTRGLTYGYTF.

This clone has just a few counts. This chain uses TRBV4-2 with TRBJ2-3; no firm D call. Trimming took 0 bases from V and 1 from J, leaving 8 bases between them. CDR3 size: 15 residues. From germline, CDR1 is LGHNA and CDR2 YNFKEQ. The CDR3 spells CASSQDGQGTDTQYF. The CDR3 nucleotides read TGTGCCAGCAGCCAAGATGGGCAGGGCACAGATACGCAGTATTTT.

The chain joins TRBV19 to TRBJ2-5, with 7 bases that match TRBD2. V lost 8 bases, J lost 2 bases, and 11 bases stayed unmatched. The germline V gene encodes CDR1 LNHDA and CDR2 SQIVND (reference sequence). The CDR3 extends over 15 amino acids. CDR3 nucleotides: TGTGCCAGTGGGGGGAGCGGGGCCCCTCAAGAGACCCAGTACTTC. This sequence encodes CASGGSGAPQETQYF.

The CDR3 loop is CASSWGQGYF. CDR3 nucleotides: TGTGCCAGCAGTTGGGGTCAGGGGTACTTC. The V gene is TRBV27, the J gene TRBJ2-5; maybe TRBD1 (5 bases). The CDR3 has 10 amino acids. V lost 4 bases and J lost 13, with 10 bases in between. The germline V gene encodes CDR1 MNHEY and CDR2 SMNVEV (reference sequence).

The rearrangement joins TRBV7-2 to TRBJ2-3; D may be TRBD1 (6 bases). V was trimmed by 5 bases and J by 0 bases, leaving 15 bases between them. Germline V gene data show CDR1 as SGHTA and CDR2 as FQGNSA. CDR3 length equals 16 residues. The CDR3 DNA reads as TGTGCCAGCAGCCGTACCGGACAGACTAGCACAGATACGCAGTATTTT. As protein: CASSRTGQTSTDTQYF.

This chain's CDR3 is CASSVLDTEAFF. CDR3 DNA: TGTGCCAGCTCTGTACTCGACACTGAAGCTTTCTTT. The rearrangement links TRBV28 to TRBJ1-1; D is unresolved. V was cut by 8 bases and J by 3 bases, with 10 bases left in between. The germline gives CDR1 MDHEN, CDR2 SYDVKM. This CDR3 has 12 amino acids.

The rearrangement links TRBV9 to TRBJ1-1, with D hard to call. CDR1 and CDR2 from the germline V gene are SGDLS and YYNGEE. This CDR3 region has 13 residues. Between the trimmed V and J ends, which lost 4 bases and 9 bases, there was a span of 16 bases. CDR3 residues: CASSPLSREQAFF. The CDR3 nucleotides read TGTGCCAGCAGCCCCCTCTCTCGGGAACAAGCTTTCTTT.

This chain joins TRBV15 and TRBJ2-3, with TRBD2 matching 11 bases. This CDR3 spans 19 amino acids. Per germline, CDR1 LNHNV and CDR2 YYDKDF (reference sequence). V shed 0 bases and J 0 bases; nucleotides not matched to a gene: 8. The CDR3 loop is CATSRDSLAGGPSTDTQYF. CDR3 DNA sequence: TGTGCCACCAGCAGAGATTCCCTAGCGGGGGGCCCTAGCACAGATACGCAGTATTTT.

CDR3: CASRTGTGNTGELFF. CDR3 coding DNA: TGTGCCAGCCGAACGGGGACAGGGAACACCGGGGAGCTGTTTTTT. This chain connects TRBV27 to TRBJ2-2; 8 nucleotides match TRBD1. V dropped 8 bases and J dropped 1; count of bases not matched to a gene: 6. The length of the CDR3 is 15 residues. CDR1 and CDR2 from the germline V gene are MNHEY and SMNVEV (reference sequence).

The CDR3 sequence is CASSIEEVGKRGNTIYF. The DNA for the CDR3 is TGTGCCAGTAGTATAGAGGAGGTGGGAAAGAGAGGAAACACCATATATTTT. This chain uses TRBV19 with TRBJ1-3, with D unclear. The CDR3 has 17 residues. The V gene's germline CDR1 is LNHDA and CDR2 SQIVND (reference sequence). Trimming left V 0 bases short and J 4 bases short, with 16 bases between.

This chain connects TRBV4-2 to TRBJ2-7; D is unresolved. CDR3 size: 14 residues. The germline V gene has CDR1 LGHNA and CDR2 YNFKEQ. The V end was cut by 0 bases, the J end by 2 bases, with 8 bases between. The CDR3 DNA reads as TGTGCCAGCAGCCAAGAAGTAAACACCTACGAGCAGTACTTC. It encodes CASSQEVNTYEQYF.

The V call is TRBV30, the J call TRBJ1-5; possibly TRBD1 for D (6 bases). CDR1 and CDR2 from the germline V gene are GTSNPN and SVGIG (reference sequence). The CDR3 runs to 16 residues. The ends were cut back, 4 bases at V and 0 bases at J, with 16 bases in the middle. CDR3 nucleotide sequence: TGTGCCTGGACCGCGGGGGGGGCTTATAGCAATCAGCCCCAGCATTTT. Translated, it gives CAWTAGGAYSNQPQHF.